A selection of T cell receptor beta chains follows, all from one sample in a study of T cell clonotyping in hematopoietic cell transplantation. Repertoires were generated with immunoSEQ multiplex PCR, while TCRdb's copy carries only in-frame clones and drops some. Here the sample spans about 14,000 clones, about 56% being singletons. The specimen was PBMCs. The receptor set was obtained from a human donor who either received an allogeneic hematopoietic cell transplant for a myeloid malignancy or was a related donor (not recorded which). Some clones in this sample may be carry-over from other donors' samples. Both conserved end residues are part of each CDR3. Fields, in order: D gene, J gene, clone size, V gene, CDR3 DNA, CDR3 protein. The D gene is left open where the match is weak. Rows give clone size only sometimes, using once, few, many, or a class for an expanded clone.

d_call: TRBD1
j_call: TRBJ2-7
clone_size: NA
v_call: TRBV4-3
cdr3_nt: TGCGCCAGCAAGCAATATTCCGGGACAGGTGCCTACGAGCAGTACTTC
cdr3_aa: CASKQYSGTGAYEQYF

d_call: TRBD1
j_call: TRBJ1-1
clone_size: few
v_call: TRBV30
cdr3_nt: TGTGCCTGGAAAGAGACAGGGCTTGAAGCTTTCTTT
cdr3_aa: CAWKETGLEAFF

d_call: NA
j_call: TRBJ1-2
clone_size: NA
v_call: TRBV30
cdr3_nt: TGTGCCTGGAGTGTACTTGGGCTGGCGGGCTATGGCTACACCTTC
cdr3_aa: CAWSVLGLAGYGYTF

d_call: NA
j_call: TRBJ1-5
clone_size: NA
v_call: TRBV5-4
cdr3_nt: TGTGCCAGCAGCTTGCTAGACCGACGGGGCAATCAGCCCCAGCATTTT
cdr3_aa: CASSLLDRRGNQPQHF

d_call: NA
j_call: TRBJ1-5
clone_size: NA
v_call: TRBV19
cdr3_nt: TGTGCCAGTAGTATAGGGATTCAACCTCAGCATTTT
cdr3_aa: CASSIGIQPQHF

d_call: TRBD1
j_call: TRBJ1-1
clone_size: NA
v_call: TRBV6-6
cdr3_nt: TGTGCCAGCAGTGCCCAGGGGGCCGGTGAAGCTTTCTTT
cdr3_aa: CASSAQGAGEAFF

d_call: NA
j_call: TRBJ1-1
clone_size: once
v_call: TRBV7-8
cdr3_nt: TGTGCCAGCAGCTTAGGGGCAGAAAACACTGAAGCTTTCTTT
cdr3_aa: CASSLGAENTEAFF

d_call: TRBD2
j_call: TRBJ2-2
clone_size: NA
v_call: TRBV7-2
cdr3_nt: TGTGCCAGCAGCTCGGGACTAGCGGGGGGAGGGCTGTTTTTT
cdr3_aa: CASSSGLAGGGLFF

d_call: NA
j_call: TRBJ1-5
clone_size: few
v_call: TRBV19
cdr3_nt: TGTGCCAGTCACCCCCAGGGGCTCAATCAGCCCCAGCACTTT
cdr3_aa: CASHPQGLNQPQHF

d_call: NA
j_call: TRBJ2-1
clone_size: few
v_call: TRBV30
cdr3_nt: TGTGCCTGGAGTGGTCGGAACAATGAGCAGTTCTTC
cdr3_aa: CAWSGRNNEQFF

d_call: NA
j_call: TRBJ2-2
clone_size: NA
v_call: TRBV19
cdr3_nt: TGTGCCAGCGAAACTAGCTTGCGATCTGGGGAGCTGTTTTTT
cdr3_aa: CASETSLRSGELFF

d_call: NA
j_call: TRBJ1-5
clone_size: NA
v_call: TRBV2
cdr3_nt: TGTGCCAGCAGGGTCAGGGACAATCAGCCCCAGCATTTT
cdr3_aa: CASRVRDNQPQHF

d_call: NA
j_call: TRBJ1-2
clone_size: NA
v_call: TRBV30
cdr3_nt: TGTGCCTGGAGTGCGGGACAACGCTATGGCTACACCTTC
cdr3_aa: CAWSAGQRYGYTF

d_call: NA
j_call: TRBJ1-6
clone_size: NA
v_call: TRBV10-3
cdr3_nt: TGTGCCATCAGTGCCGTAGGGGGTGGGTCACCCCTCCACTTT
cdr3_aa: CAISAVGGGSPLHF

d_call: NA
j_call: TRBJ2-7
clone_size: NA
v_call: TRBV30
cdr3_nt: TGTGCCTGGAGGAGGGACAACACCTACGAGCAGTACTTC
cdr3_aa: CAWRRDNTYEQYF

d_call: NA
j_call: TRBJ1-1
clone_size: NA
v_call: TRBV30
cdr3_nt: TGTGCCTGGAGCCCTCGAGGTAACACTGAAGCTTTCTTT
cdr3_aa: CAWSPRGNTEAFF

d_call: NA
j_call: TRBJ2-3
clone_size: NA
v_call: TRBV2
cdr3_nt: TGTGCCAGCAAGGGAGGCCTTAGCACAGATACGCAGTATTTT
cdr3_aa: CASKGGLSTDTQYF

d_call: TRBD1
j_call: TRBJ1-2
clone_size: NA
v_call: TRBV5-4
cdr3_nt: TGTGCCAGCAGCTTGAGACAGGGGGACTATGGCTACACCTTC
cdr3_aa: CASSLRQGDYGYTF

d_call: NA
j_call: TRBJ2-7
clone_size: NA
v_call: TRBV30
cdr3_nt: TGTGCCTGGAGTGTAAGCGAAAGCTCCTACGAGCAGTACTTC
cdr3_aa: CAWSVSESSYEQYF

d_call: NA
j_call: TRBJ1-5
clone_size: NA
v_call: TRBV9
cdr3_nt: TGTGCCAGCAGCGCTTGGGGGCATCAGCCCCAGCATTTT
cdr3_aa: CASSAWGHQPQHF

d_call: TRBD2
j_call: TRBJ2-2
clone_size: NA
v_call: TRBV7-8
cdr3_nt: TGTGCCAGCAGCTTAGATGCAGGGAGGGCCGGGGAGCTGTTTTTT
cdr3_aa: CASSLDAGRAGELFF

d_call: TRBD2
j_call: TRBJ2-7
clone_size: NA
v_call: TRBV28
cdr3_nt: TGTGCCAGCAGCTGGGGGGGAAGCGTGCACGAGCAGTACTTC
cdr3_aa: CASSWGGSVHEQYF

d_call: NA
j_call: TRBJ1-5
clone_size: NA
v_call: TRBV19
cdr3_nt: TGTGCCAGTAGTGCCCCGGGACCTAATCAGCCCCAGCATTTT
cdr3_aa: CASSAPGPNQPQHF

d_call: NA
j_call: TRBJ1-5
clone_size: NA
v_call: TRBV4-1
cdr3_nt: TGCGCCAGCAGCCCGAATACCGGGAGCTATCAGCCCCAGCATTTT
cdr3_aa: CASSPNTGSYQPQHF

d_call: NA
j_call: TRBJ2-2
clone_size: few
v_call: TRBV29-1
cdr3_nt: TGCAGCGTTGAAGTGCAGGCCACCGGGGAGCTGTTTTTT
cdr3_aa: CSVEVQATGELFF

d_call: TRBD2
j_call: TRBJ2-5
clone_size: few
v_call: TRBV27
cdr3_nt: TGTGCCAGCAGTGCCGCACTAGCGGGAGCCCAAGAGACCCAGTACTTC
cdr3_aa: CASSAALAGAQETQYF

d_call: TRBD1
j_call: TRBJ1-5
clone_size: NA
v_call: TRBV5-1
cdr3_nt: TGCGCCAGCAGCTTGGGGACAGGGGATGGAGATCAGCCCCAGCATTTT
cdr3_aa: CASSLGTGDGDQPQHF

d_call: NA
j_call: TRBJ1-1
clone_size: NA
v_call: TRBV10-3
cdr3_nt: TGTGCCATCAGTGACAGGGCCTTCACTGAAGCTTTCTTT
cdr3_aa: CAISDRAFTEAFF

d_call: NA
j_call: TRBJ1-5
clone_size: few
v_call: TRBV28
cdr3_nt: TGTGCCAGCAGTTTATCAGGGAGCAATCAGCCCCAGCATTTT
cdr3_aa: CASSLSGSNQPQHF

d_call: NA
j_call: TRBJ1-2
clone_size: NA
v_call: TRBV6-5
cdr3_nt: TGTGCCAGCAGTTACGTCCAGGAGATAAACTATGGCTACACCTTC
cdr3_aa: CASSYVQEINYGYTF

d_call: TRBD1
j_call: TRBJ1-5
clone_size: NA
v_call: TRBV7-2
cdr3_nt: TGTGCCAGCAGCCTCGGACAGGCGCTACAGCCCCAGCATTTT
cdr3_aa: CASSLGQALQPQHF

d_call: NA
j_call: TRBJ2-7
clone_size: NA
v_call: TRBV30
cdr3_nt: TGTGCCTGGAGTGCACAGGCAGGTGGCAAGCAGTACTTC
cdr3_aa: CAWSAQAGGKQYF

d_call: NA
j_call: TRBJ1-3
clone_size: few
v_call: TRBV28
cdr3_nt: TGTGCCAGCAGTCCCACGGACTACTCAGGGAACACCATATATTTT
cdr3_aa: CASSPTDYSGNTIYF

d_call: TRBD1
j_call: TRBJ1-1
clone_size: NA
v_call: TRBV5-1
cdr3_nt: TGCGCCAGCAGCTCCCAGGGACAGGGGGTCACTGAAGCTTTCTTT
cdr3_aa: CASSSQGQGVTEAFF

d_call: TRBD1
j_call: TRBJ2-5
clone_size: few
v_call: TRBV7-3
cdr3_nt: TGTGCCAGCAGCTTAATGGGGACAGGGGAGACCCAGTACTTC
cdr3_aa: CASSLMGTGETQYF

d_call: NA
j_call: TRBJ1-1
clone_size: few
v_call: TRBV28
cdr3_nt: TGTGCCACCATGGGGGGGGCAATGAACACTGAAGCTTTCTTT
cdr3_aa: CATMGGAMNTEAFF

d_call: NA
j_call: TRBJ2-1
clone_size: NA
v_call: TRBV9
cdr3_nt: TGTGCCAGCAGCGTAGGGAGCGGGTCCTACAATGAGCAGTTCTTC
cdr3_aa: CASSVGSGSYNEQFF

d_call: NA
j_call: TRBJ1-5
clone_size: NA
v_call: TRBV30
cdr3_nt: TGTGCCTGTGGCGGTAATAATCAGCCCCAGCATTTT
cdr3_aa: CACGGNNQPQHF

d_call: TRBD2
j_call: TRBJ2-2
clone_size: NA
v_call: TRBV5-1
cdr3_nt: TGCGCCAGCAGCTTACTAGCGGGCTATAACGGGGAGCTGTTTTTT
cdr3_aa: CASSLLAGYNGELFF

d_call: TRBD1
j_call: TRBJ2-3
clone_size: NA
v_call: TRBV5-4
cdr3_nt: TGTGCCAGCAGCCTCGACAGGGGGTGGGACACAGATACGCAGTATTTT
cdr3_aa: CASSLDRGWDTDTQYF

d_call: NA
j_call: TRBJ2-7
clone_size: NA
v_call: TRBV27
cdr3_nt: TGTGCCAGCAGTCCCCTGTCAGGGTCCAAATTAATGGAGCAGTACTTC
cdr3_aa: CASSPLSGSKLMEQYF

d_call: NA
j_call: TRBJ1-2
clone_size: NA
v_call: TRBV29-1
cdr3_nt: TGCAGCGTTGTTTCCAACTATGGCTACACCTTC
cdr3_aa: CSVVSNYGYTF

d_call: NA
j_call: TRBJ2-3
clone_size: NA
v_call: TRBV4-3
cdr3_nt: TGCGCCAGCAGCCAAGGGGGGGAGGCAGATACGCAGTATTTT
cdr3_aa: CASSQGGEADTQYF

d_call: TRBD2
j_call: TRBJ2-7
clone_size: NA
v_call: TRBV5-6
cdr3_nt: TGTGCCAGCAGCTTAACTGGGGCTAGCGGAGACTACGAGCAGTACTTC
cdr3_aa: CASSLTGASGDYEQYF

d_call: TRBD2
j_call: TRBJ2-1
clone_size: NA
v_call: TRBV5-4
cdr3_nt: TGTGCCAGCAGCAGGACTAGCGGGGATTACAATGAGCAGTTCTTC
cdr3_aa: CASSRTSGDYNEQFF

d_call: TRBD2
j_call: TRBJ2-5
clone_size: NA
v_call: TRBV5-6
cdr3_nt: TGTGCCAGCAGCTTGACTAGCGACCAAGAGACCCAGTACTTC
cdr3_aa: CASSLTSDQETQYF

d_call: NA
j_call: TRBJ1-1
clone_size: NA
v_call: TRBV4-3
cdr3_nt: TGCGCCAGTAGCCAAGCAGGGAACACTGAAGCTTTCTTT
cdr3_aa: CASSQAGNTEAFF

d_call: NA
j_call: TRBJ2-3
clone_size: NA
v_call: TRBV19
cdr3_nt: TGTGCCAGTAGTATAAGGCCAAACCCCACAGATACGCAGTATTTT
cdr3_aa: CASSIRPNPTDTQYF

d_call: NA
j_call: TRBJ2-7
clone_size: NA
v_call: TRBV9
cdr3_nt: TGTGCCAGCAGCGTAGCGAGGGACGAGCAGTACTTC
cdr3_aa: CASSVARDEQYF

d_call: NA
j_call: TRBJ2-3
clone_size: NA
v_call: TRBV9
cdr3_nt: TGTGCCAGCAGCGTAGCCCCTCCGGGAGATACGCAGTATTTT
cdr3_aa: CASSVAPPGDTQYF

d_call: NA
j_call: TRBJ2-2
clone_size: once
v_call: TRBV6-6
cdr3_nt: TGTGCCAGCAGCCACTACTGGAACACCGGGGAGCTGTTTTTT
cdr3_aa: CASSHYWNTGELFF

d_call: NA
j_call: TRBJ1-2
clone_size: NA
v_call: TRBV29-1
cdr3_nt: TGCAGCGTCCAGGAGAACTATGGCTACACCTTC
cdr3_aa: CSVQENYGYTF

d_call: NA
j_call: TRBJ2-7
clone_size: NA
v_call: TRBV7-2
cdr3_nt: TGTGCCAGCAGCTCCGGAACCTACGAGCAGTACTTC
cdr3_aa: CASSSGTYEQYF

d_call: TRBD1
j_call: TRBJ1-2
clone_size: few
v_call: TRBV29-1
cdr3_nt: TGCAGCGTTGAGGGGACAGAATATGGCTACACCTTC
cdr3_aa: CSVEGTEYGYTF

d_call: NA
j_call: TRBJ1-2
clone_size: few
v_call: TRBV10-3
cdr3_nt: TGTGCCATCAGTGAGTCGGGCTATGGCTACACCTTC
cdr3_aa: CAISESGYGYTF

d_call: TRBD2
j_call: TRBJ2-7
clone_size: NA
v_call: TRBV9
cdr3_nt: TGTGCCAGCAGCCTCCTAGGGACTAGCCCTTCCTACGAGCAGTACTTC
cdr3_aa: CASSLLGTSPSYEQYF

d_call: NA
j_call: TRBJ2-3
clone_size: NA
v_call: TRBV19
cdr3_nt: TGTGCCAGTAGTCTGCCTGGTATCCTAGTAGATACGCAGTATTTT
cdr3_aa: CASSLPGILVDTQYF

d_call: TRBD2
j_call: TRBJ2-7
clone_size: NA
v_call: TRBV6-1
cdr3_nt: TGTGCCAGCAGTGAAGTATCAGCGGGAGGGTACGAGCAGTACTTC
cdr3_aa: CASSEVSAGGYEQYF

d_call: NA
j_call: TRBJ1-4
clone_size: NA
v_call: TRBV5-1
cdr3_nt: TGCGCCAGCAGCCCGACGGGGGCAGGAGAAAAACTGTTTTTT
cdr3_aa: CASSPTGAGEKLFF